These 22 T cell receptor beta chains came from one sample sequenced in a study of T-cell reconstitution after alpha-beta-depleted transplantation in children. It was with unique molecular identifiers that the TCRbeta library was prepared. MiXCR, run by TCRdb on the PCR reads, gives a single entry per CDR3 protein. The sample contains 300,000 to 350,000 distinct CDR3 sequences, 15% to 20% of which appear only once. The sequences come from PBMCs, mostly from graft donor cells, collected 360 days after TCRalphabeta/CD19-depleted stem cell transplant. These receptors originate from a male patient aged 2-15 years who had a stem cell transplant for acute lymphoblastic leukemia, so the T cells may come from the graft donor.

This chain links TRBV6-1 with TRBJ2-5, with 12 bases that match TRBD1. V trimming: 5 bases; J trimming: 5 bases; junction bases outside the gene matches: 6. The CDR3 has 15 amino acids. Germline-derived CDR1 and CDR2 are MNHNS and SASEGT. CDR3 region: CASSPGQGAWETQYF. In nucleotides, the CDR3 is TGTGCCAGCAGTCCGGGACAGGGGGCTTGGGAGACCCAGTACTTC.

V and J are TRBV6-2 or TRBV6-3 and TRBJ1-1, with 7 bases identical to TRBD1. This CDR3 has 12 residues. The V gene's germline CDR1 is MNHEY and CDR2 SVGEGT. Unmatched junction bases numbered 4, after V lost 5 bases and J lost 7 bases. Written as DNA, the CDR3 is TGTGCCAGCAGTCCGACAGGGTTTGAAGCTTTCTTT. Translated: CASSPTGFEAFF.

The chain links TRBV11-1 to TRBJ1-3; D is uncertain. The CDR3 consists of 15 residues. Germline loops: CDR1 SGHAT, CDR2 FQDESV (reference sequence). Trimming took 2 bases from V and 0 from J, leaving 8 bases between them. The CDR3 coding sequence is TGTGCCAGCAGCTTATCCCGGTTCTCTGGAAACACCATATATTTT. It is translated as CASSLSRFSGNTIYF.

The V gene is TRBV28, the J gene TRBJ1-2; 7 nucleotides align to TRBD1. V gave up 7 bases and J gave up 4 bases; unmatched junction bases: 9. Germline V gene data show CDR1 as MDHEN and CDR2 as SYDVKM. The CDR3 has 14 residues. CDR3 residues: CASTPGTAPYGYTF. CDR3 sequence (DNA): TGTGCCAGCACCCCAGGGACAGCCCCCTATGGCTACACCTTC.

CDR3 in DNA: TGTGCCAGCAGTTTAGCGGGAGGGCCAAGCGGGGAGCTGTTTTTT. Its protein product is CASSLAGGPSGELFF. The chain carries TRBV12-3 or TRBV12-4 and TRBJ2-2; 7 bases are shared with TRBD2. The junction had 5 bases not matched to a gene; V was cut back by 0 bases and J by 7 bases. CDR3 length equals 15 residues.

This clonotype turned up a few times. J is TRBJ1-1 and V is TRBV30; the D is unclear. In germline, CDR1 is GTSNPN, CDR2 SVGIG (reference sequence). This CDR3 comprises 15 residues. The V gene lost 0 bases and the J gene lost 0 bases, with 11 bases spanning the gap. CDR3 DNA: TGTGCCTGGAGTGTTGGAATCTCTATGAACACTGAAGCTTTCTTT. This codes for CAWSVGISMNTEAFF.

This clonotype was observed a few times. This chain uses TRBV6-1 with TRBJ1-5, with TRBD1 matching over 7 bases. Trimming at V came to 6 bases and at J to 1 base, leaving 6 bases not matched to a gene. The CDR3 loop spans 15 amino acids. The germline V gene has CDR1 MNHNS and CDR2 SASEGT. CDR3 in DNA: TGTGCCAGCAGATCCCAGGGGGGGAGCAATCAGCCCCAGCATTTT. Translated, it gives CASRSQGGSNQPQHF.

This chain connects TRBV5-1 to TRBJ1-1; TRBD1 matches 12 bases. The length of the CDR3 is 17 residues. The germline CDR1 and CDR2 sequences are SGHRS and YFSETQ. V gave up 3 bases and J gave up 2 bases; unmatched junction bases: 8. The CDR3 loop reads CASSSRDRGPENTEAFF. Written as DNA, the CDR3 is TGCGCCAGCAGCTCCCGGGACAGGGGGCCGGAAAACACTGAAGCTTTCTTT. Using reference TRBV5-1 and TRBJ1-1 for the parts outside the CDR3, the full variable domain is KAGVTQTPRYLIKTRGQQVTLSCSPISGHRSVSWYQQTPGQGLQFLFEYFSETQRNKGNFPGRFSGRQFSNSRSEMNVSTLELGDSALYLCASSSRDRGPENTEAFFGQGTRLTVV.

J is TRBJ2-7 and V is TRBV29-1; D unclear. Trimming removed 4 bases at V and 6 bases at J, with 10 bases between. This CDR3 comprises 11 residues. Germline assignment: CDR1 SQVTM and CDR2 ANQGSEA. The CDR3 reads CSVVDGSEQYF. CDR3 in DNA: TGCAGCGTTGTAGACGGAAGCGAGCAGTACTTC.

This chain links TRBV5-1 with TRBJ2-3; D is possibly TRBD2 (6 bases). CDR3 size: 16 residues. The germline CDR1 and CDR2 sequences are SGHRS and YFSETQ. Deletions cut 0 bases from V and 2 bases from J, with 13 bases between. The CDR3 DNA is TGCGCCAGCAGCTTGGGGAACGGGACTCACACAGATACGCAGTATTTT. Encoded protein: CASSLGNGTHTDTQYF.

This clonotype was picked up many times. The chain uses TRBV6-5 and TRBJ2-7; 8 positions match TRBD2. Germline V gene lookup returns CDR1 MNHEY and CDR2 SVGAGI. The junction had 1 base not matched to a gene; V was cut back by 3 bases and J by 3 bases. This CDR3 has 13 residues. CDR3 loop: CASSYAGGYEQYF. Written as DNA, the CDR3 is TGTGCCAGCAGTTATGCGGGGGGCTACGAGCAGTACTTC.

This clonotype was seen only a few times. CDR3 in amino acids: CASSLGAETEAFF. The DNA of the CDR3 is TGTGCCAGCAGTTTAGGGGCAGAGACTGAAGCTTTCTTT. The chain uses TRBV12-3 or TRBV12-4 and TRBJ1-1; D is unclear. The CDR3 length is 13 residues. With 1 base removed from V and 5 bases from J, the gap between germline ends came to 8 bases.

This chain links TRBV25-1 with TRBJ2-1, with D hard to call. V shed 4 bases and J shed 3 bases, with 4 bases lying between them. CDR1 is MGHDK and CDR2 is SYGVNS in the germline V gene. The CDR3 length is 12 residues. The CDR3: CASSVNYNEQFF. The CDR3 DNA sequence: TGTGCCAGCAGTGTAAACTACAATGAGCAGTTCTTC. Using reference TRBV25-1 and TRBJ2-1 for the parts outside the CDR3, the full variable domain is EADIYQTPRYLVIGTGKKITLECSQTMGHDKMYWYQQDPGMELHLIHYSYGVNSTEKGDLSSESTVSRIRTEHFPLTLESARPSHTSQYLCASSVNYNEQFFGPGTRLTVL.

Remarks on this clonotype: Compared with germline, one end of the junction differs, possibly owing to a read error. The rearrangement links TRBV19 to TRBJ1-2; D not resolved. This CDR3 is built from 13 residues. CDR1 is LNHDA, CDR2 SQIVND, per germline (reference sequence). Here the CDR3 DNA reads TGTGCGAGTAGAAGAGGATTGAAGGGTGGCTACACCTTC. Protein sequence: CASRRGLKGGYTF. Combining the CDR3 with reference TRBV19 and TRBJ1-2 gives the whole variable domain DGGITQSPKYLFRKEGQNVTLSCEQNLNHDAMYWYRQDPGQGLRLIYYSQIVNDFQKGDIAEGYSVSREKKESFPLTVTSAQKNPTAFYLCASRRGLKGGYTFGSGTRLTVV.

A few counts support this clonotype. The chain uses TRBV3-1 and TRBJ2-1, with D uncertain. CDR1 and CDR2 from the germline V gene are LGHDT and YNNKEL (reference sequence). V was cut by 3 bases and J by 8 bases, with 8 bases left in between. The CDR3 has 12 residues. This chain's CDR3 is CASSQVPHEQFF. CDR3 DNA sequence: TGTGCCAGCAGCCAGGTACCACATGAGCAGTTCTTC.

The V and J genes are TRBV4-3 and TRBJ2-7, with no clear D. The CDR3 consists of 13 residues. Trimming pared 1 base from V and 4 bases from J, leaving 8 bases between. Germline assignment: CDR1 LGHNA and CDR2 YSLEER. The CDR3 region has the DNA TGCGCCAGCAGCCAAGCCCCGCGTTACGAGCAGTACTTC. Protein: CASSQAPRYEQYF.

The rearrangement joins TRBV20-1 to TRBJ2-1; D is possibly TRBD2 (6 bases). There are 15 residues in the CDR3. Germline CDR1 is DFQATT and CDR2 is SNEGSKA (reference sequence). V was shortened by 6 bases and J by 1 base, with 16 bases between the two germline ends. The CDR3 protein is CSAHSPGRSYNEQFF. The CDR3 DNA follows: TGCAGTGCCCACTCTCCAGGGAGGTCCTACAATGAGCAGTTCTTC.

J is TRBJ1-2 and V is TRBV4-3, with D hard to call. Germline V gene data show CDR1 as LGHNA and CDR2 as YSLEER. The CDR3 runs 13 residues. V dropped 4 bases and J dropped 6 bases, with 12 bases sitting between them. The CDR3 DNA sequence: TGCGCCAGCAGCCCTCACGGACGAGATGGCTACACCTTC. Residues: CASSPHGRDGYTF.

This clonotype was observed a handful of times. V gene TRBV27 combines with J gene TRBJ1-1, with D possibly TRBD1 on 6 matching bases. The CDR3 sequence is 14 residues long. The ends were cut back, 6 bases at V and 3 bases at J, with 14 bases in the middle. Germline V lookup: CDR1 MNHEY, CDR2 SMNVEV (reference sequence). The CDR3 sequence: CASSRRGPYTEAFF. CDR3 nucleotides: TGTGCCAGCAGCCGCAGGGGACCCTACACTGAAGCTTTCTTT.

Ten or more counts support this clonotype. The J gene is TRBJ2-5, the V gene TRBV12-3 or TRBV12-4; 9 bases align to TRBD2. This CDR3 is 14 amino acids long. V dropped 5 bases and J dropped 1; count of bases not matched to a gene: 2. The CDR3 region has the DNA TGTGCCAGCAGTCAGACTAGCGGCCAAGAGACCCAGTACTTC. It encodes CASSQTSGQETQYF.

This chain links TRBV4-1 with TRBJ1-1; D ambiguous. This CDR3 has 14 residues. The V and J ends lost 0 bases and 3 bases respectively, with 8 bases between them. From germline, CDR1 is MGHRA and CDR2 YSYEKL. CDR3 protein: CASSQDDRYTEAFF. CDR3 DNA: TGCGCCAGCAGCCAAGATGACCGGTACACTGAAGCTTTCTTT.

The chain uses TRBV27 and TRBJ2-7; D is ambiguous. The CDR3 loop spans 13 amino acids. Germline CDR1 MNHEY, CDR2 SMNVEV (reference sequence). Trimming stripped 4 bases from V and 3 bases from J, with 10 bases between. Here the CDR3 reads CASSSWDNYEQYF. DNA of the CDR3: TGTGCCAGCAGTTCGTGGGATAACTACGAGCAGTACTTC.